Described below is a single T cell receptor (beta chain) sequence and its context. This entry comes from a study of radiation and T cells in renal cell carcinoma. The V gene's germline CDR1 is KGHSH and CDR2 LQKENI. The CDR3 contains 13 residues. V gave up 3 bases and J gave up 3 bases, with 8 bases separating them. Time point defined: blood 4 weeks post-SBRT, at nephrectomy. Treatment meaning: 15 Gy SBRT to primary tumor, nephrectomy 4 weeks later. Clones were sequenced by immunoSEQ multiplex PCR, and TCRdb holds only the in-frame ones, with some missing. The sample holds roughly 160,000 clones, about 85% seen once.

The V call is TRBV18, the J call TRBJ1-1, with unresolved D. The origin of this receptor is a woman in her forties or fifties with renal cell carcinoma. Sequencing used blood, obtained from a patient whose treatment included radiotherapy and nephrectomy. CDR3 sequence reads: CASSPNDDTEAFF. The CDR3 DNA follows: TGTGCCAGCTCACCGAATGATGACACTGAAGCTTTCTTT.